This T cell receptor (beta chain) was profiled in a study of blood T cell repertoires in COVID-19. Looking at the study overall: From T cells, B-cell-depleted T cells, or PBMCs came the material, which was cDNA or gDNA.

The table came from immunoSEQ multiplex PCR; TCRdb's copy has only in-frame clones and leaves some out. The sample yields about 200,000 clones, 82% seen once. This clone has only one observation. Assignments of participants to cohorts depended upon their own reported clinical history. V shed 4 bases and J 4 bases; nucleotides not matched to a gene: 11. This CDR3 region has 18 residues. Germline loops: CDR1 MGHDK, CDR2 SYGVNS. This TCR was sampled from a man aged 35-49 years who had recovered from COVID-19. The chain employs TRBV25-1 and TRBJ1-4; 11 bases align to TRBD1. Input material: PBMCs or T cells enriched from blood (not recorded which). The CDR3 DNA is TGTGCCAGCAGTGGCCGGGACAGGGGGTTGACTTATAATGAAAAACTGTTTTTT. It encodes CASSGRDRGLTYNEKLFF.